This T cell receptor beta chain was profiled in a study of CD8 T cells in Susac syndrome. This clonotype was observed a single time. An input of roughly 0.5 to 1 ug of RNA was subjected to reverse transcription using random hexamers. TCRdb fed the immunoSEQ multiplex PCR reads into MiXCR, producing one record per CDR3 protein. The sample has approximately 160,000 distinct CDR3 sequences, 80% to 95% seen once. V was pared by 10 bases and J by 4 bases, with 19 bases between. CDR3 length: 14 residues. Looked up from germline, CDR1 is SGHTA and CDR2 is FQGNSA. The rearrangement uses TRBV7-2 and TRBJ1-2; D uncertain. The sample taken for sequencing was CD4+ T cells from PBMCs. This receptor was taken from a human donor with multiple sclerosis. The CDR3 protein is CATSRGDPVYGYTF. CDR3 coding DNA: TGTGCCACCTCCCGGGGAGACCCTGTCTATGGCTACACCTTC.